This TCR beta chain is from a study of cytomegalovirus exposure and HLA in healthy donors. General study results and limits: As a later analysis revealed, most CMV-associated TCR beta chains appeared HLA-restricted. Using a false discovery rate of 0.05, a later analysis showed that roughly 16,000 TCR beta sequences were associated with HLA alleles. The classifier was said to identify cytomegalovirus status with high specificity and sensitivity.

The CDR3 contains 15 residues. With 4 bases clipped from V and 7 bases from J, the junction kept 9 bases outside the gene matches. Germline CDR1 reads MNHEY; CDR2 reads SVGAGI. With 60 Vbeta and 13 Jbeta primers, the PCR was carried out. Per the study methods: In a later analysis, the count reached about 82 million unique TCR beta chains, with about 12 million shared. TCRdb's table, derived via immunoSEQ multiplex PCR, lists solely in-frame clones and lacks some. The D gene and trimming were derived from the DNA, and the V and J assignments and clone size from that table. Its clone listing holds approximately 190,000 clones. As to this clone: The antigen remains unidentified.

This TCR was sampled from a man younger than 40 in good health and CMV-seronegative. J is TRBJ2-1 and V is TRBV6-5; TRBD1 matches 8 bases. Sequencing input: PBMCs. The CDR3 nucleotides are TGTGCCAGCAGTTTCGGGACAGGTTATAGGAATGAGCAGTTCTTC. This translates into CASSFGTGYRNEQFF.